This TCR beta chain was found in a study of T cell repertoires in cytomegalovirus infection. Study-wide context: Use of recently identified HLA-C-restricted and well-studied HLA-B-restricted CMV epitopes was part of the study. General study points: The study found HLA-C-restricted CMV-specific TCR beta clonotypes dominating the ex vivo response.

TCRdb re-called the reads through MiXCR, storing one row per CDR3 protein. The sample has approximately 350,000 distinct CDR3 sequences, approximately 35% seen once. The CDR3 is made up of 18 amino acids. Trimming took 3 bases from V and 1 from J; bases not matched to a gene: 12. The germline gives CDR1 LNHDA, CDR2 SQIVND (reference sequence). About this clonotype itself: The antigen is unknown.

The chain uses TRBV19 and TRBJ2-3; 8 bases are a match to TRBD2. The sequencing used cultured PBMCs, collected from culture after CMV antigen stimulation. The TCR was taken from a human donor in good health (CMV status not recorded). Some clones in this sample may be carry-over from other donors' samples. The CDR3 region is CASSIPLSGRRGTDTQYF. The CDR3 bases are TGTGCCAGTAGTATCCCTCTGAGCGGGAGACGGGGCACAGATACGCAGTATTTT.